This T cell receptor beta chain was captured in a study of blood T cell repertoires in COVID-19. Here immunoSEQ multiplex PCR was the method, and the copy in TCRdb shows in-frame clones only, minus some. This sample carries under 250,000 clones, 80% to 90% of them seen once, and the ten largest clones take approximately 8.6%. V shed 0 bases and J shed 4 bases, with 12 bases lying between them. CDR1 and CDR2 (germline): LNHDA, SQIVND (reference sequence). This CDR3 region has 15 residues. The TCR was taken from a man aged 35 to 55 with active or convalescent COVID-19. The sequencing input was peripheral blood. This chain joins TRBV19 and TRBJ1-1, with D perhaps TRBD1 (5 bases). The CDR3 bases are TGTGCCAGTAGTATAGATTATAGGGGAGGCACTGAAGCTTTCTTT. Its translation: CASSIDYRGGTEAFF.